A single sample is the source of the 15 T cell receptor beta chains below, sequenced in a study of blood T cell repertoires in COVID-19. Generated by immunoSEQ multiplex PCR, the TCRdb table keeps only in-frame clones and is missing some. Of approximately 94,000 clones in the sample, 75% to 95% were seen once. Sequenced sample: peripheral blood. All receptors derive from a woman in her forties or fifties in a cohort sampled during active COVID-19.

The J gene is TRBJ2-7, the V gene TRBV3-1 (or the pseudogene TRBV3-2), with a possible D match to TRBD1 (5 bases). The CDR3 is made up of 16 amino acids. V lost 1 base, J lost 3 bases, and 16 bases lay in between. CDR1 and CDR2 (germline): LGHDT, YNNKEL (reference sequence). In DNA form, the CDR3 reads TGTGCCAGCAGCCAAGTGTCCCTCAGGGATAGCTACGAGCAGTACTTC. Protein sequence: CASSQVSLRDSYEQYF.

The chain employs TRBV27 and TRBJ2-1; 7 bases agree with TRBD1. The V gene end was trimmed by 6 bases and the J gene end by 3 bases; junction bases not matched to a gene: 20. Germline loops: CDR1 MNHEY, CDR2 SMNVEV (reference sequence). There are 19 residues in the CDR3. The CDR3, as DNA: TGTGCCAGCAGCCATTGGGAGTGGACAGGCCATATCCGCTACAATGAGCAGTTCTTC. Translated: CASSHWEWTGHIRYNEQFF.

The chain links TRBV29-1 to TRBJ2-3; TRBD2 aligns across 9 bases. V lost 3 bases, J lost 4 bases, and 11 bases stayed unmatched. Germline V lookup: CDR1 SQVTM, CDR2 ANQGSEA. The CDR3 has 16 residues. The CDR3 protein is CSVERIAGDTSDTQYF. CDR3 nucleotide sequence: TGCAGCGTTGAGAGGATAGCGGGAGATACTTCAGATACGCAGTATTTT.

The chain is built from TRBV28 and TRBJ1-1; D not certain. V was shortened by 9 bases and J by 2 bases, with 19 bases between the two germline ends. In germline, CDR1 is MDHEN, CDR2 SYDVKM. The CDR3 extends over 15 amino acids. CDR3 sequence (DNA): TGTGCCAGTCACCCCCGTCTAGCAGTCAACACTGAAGCTTTCTTT. This gives the protein CASHPRLAVNTEAFF.

This clone was seen once. The CDR3 bases are TGTGCCAGCAGTACTTCCCCCGGGACAGGCAATGAGCAGTTCTTC. This sequence encodes CASSTSPGTGNEQFF. The V and J genes are TRBV6-4 and TRBJ2-1, with 8 bases matching TRBD1. The CDR3 is 15 residues long. J gave up 6 bases and V 5 bases, and 9 bases lay outside the gene matches. The germline V gene encodes CDR1 MRHNA and CDR2 SNTAGT.

The count of this clone is one. The rearrangement links TRBV28 to TRBJ1-1; D possibly corresponds to TRBD1 (6 bases). CDR3 length: 15 residues. The V end was cut by 10 bases, the J end by 4 bases, with 22 bases between. Germline V gene lookup returns CDR1 MDHEN and CDR2 SYDVKM. The CDR3 sequence is CATQTGSNMGTEAFF. CDR3 in DNA: TGTGCCACCCAAACAGGGTCCAACATGGGCACTGAAGCTTTCTTT.

This chain links TRBV2 with TRBJ2-7, with unresolved D. CDR3 length: 14 residues. Germline assignment: CDR1 SNHLY and CDR2 FYNNEI. V was clipped by 3 bases and J by 3 bases, with 12 bases between them. The CDR3 DNA sequence: TGTGCCAGCAGTGACCGAGGCAGAGACTACGAGCAGTACTTC. Its translation is CASSDRGRDYEQYF. Based on the CDR3 plus reference TRBV2 and TRBJ2-7, the full variable domain is EPEVTQTPSHQVTQMGQEVILRCVPISNHLYFYWYRQILGQKVEFLVSFYNNEISEKSEIFDDQFSVERPDGSNFTLKIRSTKLEDSAMYFCASSDRGRDYEQYFGPGTRLTVT.

The chain employs TRBV25-1 and TRBJ1-6; TRBD1 matches at 7 bases. This CDR3 is built from 15 residues. Losses at the gene ends were 8 bases for V and 6 bases for J; bases not matched to a gene: 10. CDR1 and CDR2 (germline): MGHDK, SYGVNS. CDR3 protein: CASHAQGQLNSPLHF. CDR3 coding DNA: TGTGCCAGCCACGCCCAGGGACAGCTTAATTCACCCCTCCACTTT. The variable domain in full, with the rest retrieved from reference TRBV25-1 and TRBJ1-6, is EADIYQTPRYLVIGTGKKITLECSQTMGHDKMYWYQQDPGMELHLIHYSYGVNSTEKGDLSSESTVSRIRTEHFPLTLESARPSHTSQYLCASHAQGQLNSPLHFGNGTRLTVT.

The chain combines TRBV5-1 with TRBJ2-3; 7 bases map to TRBD1. V shed 4 bases, J shed 0 bases, and the junction held 11 bases outside the gene matches. Per the germline V gene, CDR1 is SGHRS and CDR2 is YFSETQ. The CDR3 spans 17 residues. The CDR3 loop is CASSPYYDRVSTDTQYF. CDR3 sequence (DNA): TGCGCCAGCAGCCCCTACTACGACAGGGTCAGCACAGATACGCAGTATTTT. Together with reference TRBV5-1 and TRBJ2-3, the CDR3 gives the full variable domain: KAGVTQTPRYLIKTRGQQVTLSCSPISGHRSVSWYQQTPGQGLQFLFEYFSETQRNKGNFPGRFSGRQFSNSRSEMNVSTLELGDSALYLCASSPYYDRVSTDTQYFGPGTRLTVL.

The V gene is TRBV6-5, the J gene TRBJ2-5, with 10 bases matching TRBD2. The CDR3 runs 14 residues. The J segment lost 4 bases and the V segment lost 7 bases, leaving 6 bases of the junction unmatched. Germline assignment: CDR1 MNHEY and CDR2 SVGAGI. The CDR3 nucleotides are TGTGCCAGCACCCACAGCGGGAGGGGAGAGACCCAGTACTTC. As protein: CASTHSGRGETQYF.

The V and J genes are TRBV18 and TRBJ2-2; 9 nucleotides match TRBD1. The germline V gene encodes CDR1 KGHSH and CDR2 LQKENI. The junction had 13 bases not matched to a gene; V was cut back by 4 bases and J by 7 bases. The CDR3 loop spans 17 amino acids. In DNA, the CDR3 is TGTGCCAGCTCACTAACCTTCCGGGACAGGGACCTCGGGGAGCTGTTTTTT. This translates into CASSLTFRDRDLGELFF. Full variable domain (outside the CDR3, taken from reference TRBV18 and TRBJ2-2): NAGVMQNPRHLVRRRGQEARLRCSPMKGHSHVYWYRQLPEEGLKFMVYLQKENIIDESGMPKERFSAEFPKEGPSILRIQQVVRGDSAAYFCASSLTFRDRDLGELFFGEGSRLTVL.

The chain joins TRBV15 to TRBJ1-2; TRBD1 might be the D (6 bases). Trimming took off 1 base at V and 2 bases at J, with 11 bases between the two ends. Germline CDR1 and CDR2: LNHNV and YYDKDF (reference sequence). The CDR3 loop spans 15 amino acids. The CDR3 DNA sequence: TGTGCCACCAGCAGAGGTACAGGGAGAAACTATGGCTACACCTTC. Translation gives CATSRGTGRNYGYTF. Variable domain in full (rest from reference TRBV15 and TRBJ1-2): DAMVIQNPRYQVTQFGKPVTLSCSQTLNHNVMYWYQQKSSQAPKLLFHYYDKDFNNEADTPDNFQSRRPNTSFCFLDIRSPGLGDTAMYLCATSRGTGRNYGYTFGSGTRLTVV.

The rearrangement uses TRBV28 and TRBJ2-7; a weak D match, TRBD1 (5 bases). Germline CDR1 MDHEN, CDR2 SYDVKM. This CDR3 region has 14 residues. Trimming pared 4 bases from V and 0 bases from J, leaving 10 bases between. The CDR3 loop is CASSSTGSSYEQYF. The CDR3 coding sequence is TGTGCCAGCAGTTCCACAGGAAGCTCCTACGAGCAGTACTTC.

The genes are TRBV28 and TRBJ1-5; 12 bases fit TRBD1. V lost 6 bases to trimming and J lost 5 bases; unmatched junction nucleotides: 8. This CDR3 region has 16 residues. From germline, CDR1 is MDHEN and CDR2 SYDVKM. The CDR3 reads CASRTPGQGAHQPQHF. CDR3 sequence (DNA): TGTGCCAGCAGGACACCGGGACAGGGGGCCCATCAGCCCCAGCATTTT.

The J gene is TRBJ2-2, the V gene TRBV6-5; 7 bases map to TRBD1. This CDR3 has 15 residues. Per the germline V gene, CDR1 is MNHEY and CDR2 is SVGAGI. The ends lost 5 bases at V and 1 base at J; junction bases unmatched: 4. CDR3 residues: CASSRDRENTGELFF. CDR3 in DNA: TGTGCCAGCAGTCGTGACAGGGAGAACACCGGGGAGCTGTTTTTT.